Below are 24 T cell receptor beta chains sequenced from a single sample in a study of beta chain features in type 1 diabetes. Expressed TCRB transcripts were sequenced because the entire RNA isolate underwent reverse transcription. Sequencing was performed with immunoSEQ multiplex PCR; in TCRdb, only in-frame clones are kept and a portion is missing. The sample consists of 900,000 or so clones, 15% to 20% of them appearing once. The sample comprised naive CD4+ T cells from blood. The receptors shown here come from a woman aged 18-29 years in good health.

The V and J genes are TRBV5-1 and TRBJ2-1; 8 nucleotides match TRBD2. Trimming took 4 bases from V and 8 from J; bases not matched to a gene: 17. The CDR3 runs 17 residues. CDR1 SGHRS and CDR2 YFSETQ come from the germline V gene. The CDR3 nucleotides read TGCGCCAGCAGCCTCGGGGGCGGGACTAGGTTCGGCTATGAGCAGTTCTTC. Its protein product is CASSLGGGTRFGYEQFF.

This clone was detected a few times. This rearrangement joins TRBV4-3 to TRBJ2-7, with a weak D call TRBD1 (5 bases). CDR1 LGHNA and CDR2 YSLEER come from the germline V gene. Between the trimmed V and J ends, which lost 1 base and 4 bases, there was a span of 23 bases. This CDR3 comprises 18 residues. The CDR3, as DNA: TGCGCCAGCAGCCAAGGATTCCAACATTCGCTAGGGGTTTACGAGCAGTACTTC. Translation: CASSQGFQHSLGVYEQYF.

This chain joins TRBV19 and TRBJ2-1, with D possibly TRBD2 on 5 matching bases. The CDR3 totals 14 residues. Germline CDR1 is LNHDA and CDR2 is SQIVND (reference sequence). V lost 7 bases to trimming and J lost 9 bases, with 19 bases between them. In nucleotides, the CDR3 is TGTGCCAGTATGGTCACAGCAACTAGTAGTGAGCAGTTCTTC. It translates to CASMVTATSSEQFF.

This chain links TRBV7-2 with TRBJ1-5; D is ambiguous. Germline CDR1 and CDR2: SGHTA and FQGNSA. Trimming cost V 0 bases and J 3 bases, with 9 bases left between them. The CDR3 consists of 15 residues. CDR3 in DNA: TGTGCCAGCAGCTTAGCTCGGGGAGACAATCAGCCCCAGCATTTT. The encoded protein is CASSLARGDNQPQHF. The whole variable domain, filled in from reference TRBV7-2 and TRBJ1-5, reads GAGVSQSPSNKVTEKGKDVELRCDPISGHTALYWYRQSLGQGLEFLIYFQGNSAPDKSGLPSDRFSAERTGGSVSTLTIQRTQQEDSAVYLCASSLARGDNQPQHFGDGTRLSIL.

This clone occurred a few times. The chain links TRBV7-9 to TRBJ2-3, with 9 bases lining up with TRBD1. V was clipped by 3 bases and J by 3 bases; unmatched bases: 4. CDR1 and CDR2 (germline): SEHNR, FQNEAQ (reference sequence). CDR3 length: 15 residues. Here the CDR3 DNA reads TGTGCCAGCAGCTTTTGGACAGGGGAAACAGATACGCAGTATTTT. Residues: CASSFWTGETDTQYF.

This chain uses TRBV2 with TRBJ2-2, with 9 bases aligning to TRBD1. The germline V gene encodes CDR1 SNHLY and CDR2 FYNNEI. This CDR3 region has 15 residues. Trimming removed 5 bases from V and 2 bases from J; junction bases left unmatched: 3. CDR3 sequence reads: CASSRTGVNTGELFF. CDR3 bases: TGTGCCAGCAGTCGGACAGGGGTCAACACCGGGGAGCTGTTTTTT. The full variable domain, completed using reference TRBV2 and TRBJ2-2, is EPEVTQTPSHQVTQMGQEVILRCVPISNHLYFYWYRQILGQKVEFLVSFYNNEISEKSEIFDDQFSVERPDGSNFTLKIRSTKLEDSAMYFCASSRTGVNTGELFFGEGSRLTVL.

This clone occurred a few times. This rearrangement joins TRBV25-1 to TRBJ2-4, with TRBD2 as a possible D gene (5 bases). From germline, CDR1 is MGHDK and CDR2 SYGVNS. Trimming stripped 0 bases from V and 9 bases from J, with 9 bases between. This CDR3 region has 13 residues. The chain's CDR3 is CASSEYRGSIQYF. The DNA for the CDR3 is TGTGCCAGCAGTGAATATCGGGGTTCCATTCAGTACTTC.

This clone was seen a few times. Additional DNA sequences in this sample encode the identical CDR3. V gene TRBV7-2 combines with J gene TRBJ2-7, with D perhaps matching TRBD2 (7 bases). Germline V gene lookup returns CDR1 SGHTA and CDR2 FQGNSA. V shed 5 bases and J shed 4 bases, with 15 bases lying between them. This CDR3 has 14 residues. CDR3 amino acids: CASSPRGLSYEQYF. DNA of the CDR3: TGTGCCAGCAGCCCCAGGGGACTATCATACGAGCAGTACTTC.

There are a few counts of this clone. The chain carries TRBV4-2 and TRBJ2-7; tentatively, D is TRBD1 or TRBD2 (5 bases each). Germline lookup yields CDR1 LGHNA and CDR2 YNFKEQ. The length of the CDR3 is 15 residues. Between the trimmed V and J ends, which lost 0 bases and 5 bases, there was a span of 14 bases. The DNA for the CDR3 is TGTGCCAGCAGCCAAGAGGGGACCCCCGCCCACGAGCAGTACTTC. Translating it yields CASSQEGTPAHEQYF.

J is TRBJ1-1 and V is TRBV29-1; no clear D. The V gene's germline CDR1 is SQVTM and CDR2 ANQGSEA. Between the trimmed V and J ends, which lost 3 bases and 0 bases, there was a span of 8 bases. This CDR3 spans 13 amino acids. The CDR3 protein is CSVDRTVNTEAFF. CDR3 bases: TGCAGCGTTGATAGGACGGTGAACACTGAAGCTTTCTTT. The full variable domain, rest sourced from reference TRBV29-1 and TRBJ1-1, is SAVISQKPSRDICQRGTSLTIQCQVDSQVTMMFWYRQQPGQSLTLIATANQGSEATYESGFVIDKFPISRPNLTFSTLTVSNMSPEDSSIYLCSVDRTVNTEAFFGQGTRLTVV.

This clone occurred a few times. The chain has TRBV6-5 and TRBJ2-3, with 7 bases matching TRBD2. After removal of 2 bases from V and 4 bases from J, the junction contained 6 bases not matched to a gene. Germline V gene sequence: CDR1 MNHEY, CDR2 SVGAGI. This CDR3 region has 15 residues. CDR3 bases: TGTGCCAGCAGTTACCCGGGCGCGGGGGCAGATACGCAGTATTTT. Its protein is CASSYPGAGADTQYF.

A word on this clone: One end of the junction fails to match germline, which may point to a read error. This chain joins TRBV13 and TRBJ2-3, with 14 positions matching TRBD2. The CDR3 is made up of 17 amino acids. The germline CDR1 and CDR2 sequences are PRHDT and FYEKMQ (reference sequence). CDR3 amino acids: CASSLRTSGRSADAQYF. CDR3 nucleotides: TGTGCCAGCAGCCTCCGGACTAGCGGGAGGAGCGCAGATGCGCAGTATTTT.

The V and J genes are TRBV28 and TRBJ2-3; possible D gene TRBD2, 5 bases. Germline CDR1 MDHEN, CDR2 SYDVKM. V shed 6 bases and J shed 2 bases, with 18 bases lying between them. This CDR3 contains 16 residues. CDR3 amino acids: CASRETGKRPTDTQYF. CDR3 coding DNA: TGTGCCAGCAGGGAAACCGGGAAGAGACCCACAGATACGCAGTATTTT.

This clone was picked up a small number of times. The chain uses TRBV6-5 and TRBJ2-7, with D possibly matching TRBD1 (5 bases). The CDR3 is 15 residues long. Germline V gene sequence: CDR1 MNHEY, CDR2 SVGAGI. Trimming left V 5 bases short and J 3 bases short, with 17 bases between. CDR3 sequence: CASSTTSAGLYEQYF. DNA of the CDR3: TGTGCCAGCAGTACCACCAGTGCAGGGCTCTACGAGCAGTACTTC.

The gene calls are TRBV10-3 and TRBJ1-1, with D maybe TRBD1 (6 bases). Between the trimmed V and J ends, which lost 6 bases and 0 bases, there was a span of 11 bases. Germline CDR1 and CDR2: ENHRY and SYGVKD. The CDR3 consists of 14 residues. CDR3 loop: CAISGTPMNTEAFF. The CDR3 DNA is TGTGCCATCAGCGGGACACCTATGAACACTGAAGCTTTCTTT.

The rearrangement uses TRBV11-2 and TRBJ1-5; TRBD1 agrees at 11 bases. The germline CDR1 and CDR2 sequences are SGHAT and FQNNGV. V lost 5 bases, J lost 5 bases, and 11 bases stayed unmatched. CDR3 size: 17 residues. For the CDR3, the DNA is TGTGCCAGCAGCCCACACACCGGACAGGGGGCACATCAGCCCCAGCATTTT. It is translated as CASSPHTGQGAHQPQHF.

This clone was detected only a few times. V gene TRBV7-2 combines with J gene TRBJ2-7; TRBD2 aligns across 8 bases. This CDR3 is built from 15 residues. The J segment lost 4 bases and the V segment lost 2 bases, leaving 7 bases of the junction unmatched. Germline loops: CDR1 SGHTA, CDR2 FQGNSA. CDR3 amino acids: CASSLILAGGYEQYF. CDR3 DNA: TGTGCCAGCAGCTTAATCCTAGCGGGTGGTTACGAGCAGTACTTC.

The CDR3 protein is CATSRDRENYSGNTIYF. The CDR3 DNA follows: TGTGCCACCAGCAGAGATAGGGAGAATTACTCTGGAAACACCATATATTTT. The rearrangement uses TRBV15 and TRBJ1-3, with unresolved D. The CDR3 spans 17 residues. From germline, CDR1 is LNHNV and CDR2 YYDKDF (reference sequence). Trimming took 0 bases from V and 0 from J, leaving 12 bases between them.

This clone was seen many times. This chain uses TRBV4-3 with TRBJ2-4; the D is unclear. The germline V gene encodes CDR1 LGHNA and CDR2 YSLEER. V lost 6 bases, J lost 0 bases, and 9 bases lay in between. The CDR3 extends over 14 amino acids. The CDR3 DNA is TGCGCCAGCAGAGAAACCCTAGCCAAAAACATTCAGTACTTC. Translated: CASRETLAKNIQYF.

This clone was observed a handful of times. The rearrangement links TRBV25-1 to TRBJ2-5; 9 bases line up with TRBD1. CDR3 size: 18 residues. Losses at the gene ends were 1 base for V and 4 bases for J; bases not matched to a gene: 13. Germline V CDR1 and CDR2: MGHDK, SYGVNS. The CDR3 reads CASSESPSRGQGRETQYF. The CDR3 nucleotides read TGTGCCAGCAGTGAATCCCCTTCCCGTGGACAGGGGAGAGAGACCCAGTACTTC.

This clone has only a few counts. The chain recombines TRBV5-4 with TRBJ2-3, with unresolved D. Germline-derived CDR1 and CDR2 are SGHNT and YYREEE (reference sequence). The CDR3 totals 16 residues. Trimming shortened V by 0 bases and J by 7 bases, and 18 bases separated the two germline ends. CDR3 region: CASSLESGGLGYTQYF. CDR3 bases: TGTGCCAGCAGCTTGGAATCGGGTGGCCTGGGGTATACGCAGTATTTT.

The V call is TRBV29-1, the J call TRBJ1-1; 7 bases are shared with TRBD1. From germline, CDR1 is SQVTM and CDR2 ANQGSEA. After removal of 6 bases from V and 1 base from J, the junction contained 5 bases not matched to a gene. This CDR3 is 13 amino acids long. The chain's CDR3 is CSVNRGSNTEAFF. CDR3 in DNA: TGCAGCGTCAACAGGGGCTCGAACACTGAAGCTTTCTTT.

The chain recombines TRBV10-3 with TRBJ2-3; D ambiguous. Germline lookup yields CDR1 ENHRY and CDR2 SYGVKD. The CDR3 sequence is 15 residues long. Between the trimmed V and J ends, which lost 11 bases and 2 bases, there was a span of 20 bases. The CDR3 DNA follows: TGTGCCTCCTCCCGGGCCCAAGGGTCCACAGATACGCAGTATTTT. Translated: CASSRAQGSTDTQYF.

This chain joins TRBV6-5 and TRBJ2-1, with TRBD2 matching over 13 bases. Trimming at V came to 5 bases and at J to 9 bases, leaving 7 bases not matched to a gene. The CDR3 is 15 amino acids. Germline V gene sequence: CDR1 MNHEY, CDR2 SVGAGI. The CDR3 bases are TGTGCCAGCAGTCAAAGACTAGCGGGAGGTTTTGAGCAGTTCTTC. Translated: CASSQRLAGGFEQFF.